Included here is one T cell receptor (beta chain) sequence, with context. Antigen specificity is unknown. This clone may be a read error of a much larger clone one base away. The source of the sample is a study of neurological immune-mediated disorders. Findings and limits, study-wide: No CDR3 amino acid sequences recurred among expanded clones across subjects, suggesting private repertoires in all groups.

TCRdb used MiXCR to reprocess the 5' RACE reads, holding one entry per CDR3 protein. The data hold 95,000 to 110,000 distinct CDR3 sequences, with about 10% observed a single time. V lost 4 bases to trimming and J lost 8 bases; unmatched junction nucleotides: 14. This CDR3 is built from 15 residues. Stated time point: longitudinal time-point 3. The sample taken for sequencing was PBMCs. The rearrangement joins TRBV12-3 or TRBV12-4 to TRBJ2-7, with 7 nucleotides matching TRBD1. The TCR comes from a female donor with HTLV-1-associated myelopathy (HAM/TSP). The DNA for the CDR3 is TGTGCCAGCAGTTCTTGGACAGGCCTCTGGGGCAAGCAGTACTTC. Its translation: CASSSWTGLWGKQYF.